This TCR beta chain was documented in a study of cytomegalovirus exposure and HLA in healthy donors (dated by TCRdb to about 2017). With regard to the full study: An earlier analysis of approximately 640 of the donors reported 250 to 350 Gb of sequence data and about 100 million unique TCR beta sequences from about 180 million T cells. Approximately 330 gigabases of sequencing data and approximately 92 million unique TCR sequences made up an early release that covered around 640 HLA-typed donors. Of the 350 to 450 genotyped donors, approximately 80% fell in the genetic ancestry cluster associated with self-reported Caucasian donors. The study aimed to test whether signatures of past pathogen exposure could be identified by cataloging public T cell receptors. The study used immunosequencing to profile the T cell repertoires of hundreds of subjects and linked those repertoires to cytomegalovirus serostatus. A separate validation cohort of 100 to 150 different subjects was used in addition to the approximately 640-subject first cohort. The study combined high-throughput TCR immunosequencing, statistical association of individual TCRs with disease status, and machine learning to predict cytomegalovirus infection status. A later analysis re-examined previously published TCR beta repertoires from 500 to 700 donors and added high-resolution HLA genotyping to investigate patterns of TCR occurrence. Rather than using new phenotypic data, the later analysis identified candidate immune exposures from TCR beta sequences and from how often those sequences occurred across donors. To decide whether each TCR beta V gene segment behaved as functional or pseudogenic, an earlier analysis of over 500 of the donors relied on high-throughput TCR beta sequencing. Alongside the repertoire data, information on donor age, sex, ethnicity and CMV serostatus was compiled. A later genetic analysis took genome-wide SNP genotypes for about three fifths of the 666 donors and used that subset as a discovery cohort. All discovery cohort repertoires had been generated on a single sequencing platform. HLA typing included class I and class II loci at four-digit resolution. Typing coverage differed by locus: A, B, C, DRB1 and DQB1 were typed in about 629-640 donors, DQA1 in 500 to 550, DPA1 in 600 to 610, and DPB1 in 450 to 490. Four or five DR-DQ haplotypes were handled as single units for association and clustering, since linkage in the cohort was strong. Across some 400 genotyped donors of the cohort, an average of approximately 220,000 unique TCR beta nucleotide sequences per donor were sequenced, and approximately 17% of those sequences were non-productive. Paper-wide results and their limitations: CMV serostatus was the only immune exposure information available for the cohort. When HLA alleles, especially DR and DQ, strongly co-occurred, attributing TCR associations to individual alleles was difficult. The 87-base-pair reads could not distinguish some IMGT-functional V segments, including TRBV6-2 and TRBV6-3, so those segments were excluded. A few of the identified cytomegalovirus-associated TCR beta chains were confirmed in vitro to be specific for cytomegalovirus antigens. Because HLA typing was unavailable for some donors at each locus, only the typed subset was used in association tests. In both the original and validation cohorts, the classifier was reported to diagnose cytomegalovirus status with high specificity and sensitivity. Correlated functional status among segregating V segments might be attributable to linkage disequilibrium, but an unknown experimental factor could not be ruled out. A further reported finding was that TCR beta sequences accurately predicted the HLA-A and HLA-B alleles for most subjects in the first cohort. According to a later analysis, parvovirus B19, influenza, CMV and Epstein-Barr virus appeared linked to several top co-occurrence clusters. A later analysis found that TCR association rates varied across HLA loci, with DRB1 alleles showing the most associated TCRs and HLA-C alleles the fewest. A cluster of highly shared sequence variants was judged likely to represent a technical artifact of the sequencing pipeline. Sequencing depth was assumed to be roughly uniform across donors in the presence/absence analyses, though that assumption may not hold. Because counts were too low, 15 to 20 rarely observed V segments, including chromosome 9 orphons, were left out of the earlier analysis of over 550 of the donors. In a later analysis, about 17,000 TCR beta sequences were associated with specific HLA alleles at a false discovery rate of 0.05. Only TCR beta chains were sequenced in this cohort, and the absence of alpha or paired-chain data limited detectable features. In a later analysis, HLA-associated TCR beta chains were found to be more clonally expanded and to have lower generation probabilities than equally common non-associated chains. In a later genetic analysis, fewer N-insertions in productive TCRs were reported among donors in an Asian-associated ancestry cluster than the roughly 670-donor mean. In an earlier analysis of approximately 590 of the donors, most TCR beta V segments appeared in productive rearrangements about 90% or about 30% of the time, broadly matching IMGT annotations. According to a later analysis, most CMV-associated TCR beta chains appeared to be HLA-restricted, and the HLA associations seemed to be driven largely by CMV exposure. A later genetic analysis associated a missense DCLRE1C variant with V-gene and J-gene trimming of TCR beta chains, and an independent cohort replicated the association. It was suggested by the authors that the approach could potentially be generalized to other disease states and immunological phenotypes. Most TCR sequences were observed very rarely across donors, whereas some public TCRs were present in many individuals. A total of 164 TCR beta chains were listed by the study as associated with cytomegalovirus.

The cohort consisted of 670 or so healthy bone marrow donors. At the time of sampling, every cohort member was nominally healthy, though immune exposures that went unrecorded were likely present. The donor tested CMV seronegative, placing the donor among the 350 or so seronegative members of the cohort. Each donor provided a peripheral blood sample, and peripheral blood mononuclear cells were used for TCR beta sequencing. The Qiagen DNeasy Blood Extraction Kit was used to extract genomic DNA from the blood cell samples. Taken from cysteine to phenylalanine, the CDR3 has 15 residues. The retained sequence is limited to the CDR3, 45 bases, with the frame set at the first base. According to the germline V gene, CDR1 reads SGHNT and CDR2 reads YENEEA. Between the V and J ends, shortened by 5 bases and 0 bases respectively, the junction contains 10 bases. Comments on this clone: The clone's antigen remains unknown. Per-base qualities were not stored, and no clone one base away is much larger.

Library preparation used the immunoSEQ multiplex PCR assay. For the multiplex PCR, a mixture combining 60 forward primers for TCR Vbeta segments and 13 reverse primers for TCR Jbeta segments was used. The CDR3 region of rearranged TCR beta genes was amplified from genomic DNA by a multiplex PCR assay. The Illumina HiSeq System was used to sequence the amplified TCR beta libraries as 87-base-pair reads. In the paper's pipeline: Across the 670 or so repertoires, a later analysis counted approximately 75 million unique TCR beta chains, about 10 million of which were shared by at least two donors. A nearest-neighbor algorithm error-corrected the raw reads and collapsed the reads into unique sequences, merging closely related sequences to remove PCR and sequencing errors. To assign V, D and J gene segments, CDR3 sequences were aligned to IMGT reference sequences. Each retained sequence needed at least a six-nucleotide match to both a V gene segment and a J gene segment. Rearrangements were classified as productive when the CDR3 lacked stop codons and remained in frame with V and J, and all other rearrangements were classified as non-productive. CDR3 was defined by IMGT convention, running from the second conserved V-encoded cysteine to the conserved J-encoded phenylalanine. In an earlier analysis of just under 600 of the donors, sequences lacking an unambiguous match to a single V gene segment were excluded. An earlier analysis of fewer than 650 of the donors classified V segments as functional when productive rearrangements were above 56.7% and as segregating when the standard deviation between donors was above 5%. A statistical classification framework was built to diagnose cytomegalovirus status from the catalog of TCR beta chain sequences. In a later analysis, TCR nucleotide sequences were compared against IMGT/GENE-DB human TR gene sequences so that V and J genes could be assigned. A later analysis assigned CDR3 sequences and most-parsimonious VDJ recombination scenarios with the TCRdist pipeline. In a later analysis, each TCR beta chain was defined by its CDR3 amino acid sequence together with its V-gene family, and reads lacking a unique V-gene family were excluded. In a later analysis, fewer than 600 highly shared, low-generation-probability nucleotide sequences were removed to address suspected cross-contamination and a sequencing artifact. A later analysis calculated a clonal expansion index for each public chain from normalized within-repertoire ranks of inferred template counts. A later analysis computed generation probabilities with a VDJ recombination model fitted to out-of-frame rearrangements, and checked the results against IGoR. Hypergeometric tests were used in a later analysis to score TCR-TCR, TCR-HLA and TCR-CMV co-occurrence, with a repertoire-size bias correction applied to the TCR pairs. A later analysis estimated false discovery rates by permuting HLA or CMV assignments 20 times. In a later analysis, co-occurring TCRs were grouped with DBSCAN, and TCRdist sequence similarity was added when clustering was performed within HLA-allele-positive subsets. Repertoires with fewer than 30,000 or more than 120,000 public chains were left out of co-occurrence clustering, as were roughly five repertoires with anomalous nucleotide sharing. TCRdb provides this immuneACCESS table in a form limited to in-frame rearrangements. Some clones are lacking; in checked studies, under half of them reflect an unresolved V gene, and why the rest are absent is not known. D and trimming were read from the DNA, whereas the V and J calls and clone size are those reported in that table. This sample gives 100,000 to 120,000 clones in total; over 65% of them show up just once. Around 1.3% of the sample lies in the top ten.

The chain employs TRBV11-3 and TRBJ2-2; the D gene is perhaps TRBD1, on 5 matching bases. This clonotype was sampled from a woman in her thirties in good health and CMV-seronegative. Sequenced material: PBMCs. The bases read TGTGCCAGCAGCCCCGACAGAGCGAACACCGGGGAGCTGTTTTTT. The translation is CASSPDRANTGELFF.